The clone carrying this T cell receptor (beta chain) was recorded a few times. Its specificity is unknown. All gene names here are mouse names. Sequencing ends 4 residues short of the CDR3 end; the germline J gene provides the rest. This entry belongs to a study of CD8+ T cells in alopecia areata. Germline CDR1 and CDR2: GKSSPN and SITVG. CDR3 size: 13 residues. cDNA reverse transcribed from extracted RNA served as the sequencing template. Some clones are missing from TCRdb's copy, which holds only in-frame ones; the method was immunoSEQ multiplex PCR. The sample gives roughly 260,000 clones, none seen only once, and the top ten clones hold 0.9% to 1.5%. Cutaneous lymph nodes were pooled and cells sorted by CD4, CD8alpha, NKG2D, NKG2ACE and more. The study's findings and limits: Compared with normal scalp, lesional scalp had higher clonality and more expanded CD8+ clones.

The TCR sequence derives from a C3H/HeJ mouse with alopecia areata. For this strain, the MHC haplotype corresponds to H2-k. Source material: CD4+ T cells sorted from a lymph node. This chain connects TRBV31 to TRBJ2-1; 8 positions agree with TRBD2. The CDR3 DNA, read in part, is TGTGCCTGGGCACTGGGGGTGGGAGCT. It specifies CAWALGVGA. In full, the CDR3 is CAWALGVGAEQFF.